The entry that follows covers one T cell receptor (beta chain) sequence. Its antigen is still unknown. Per-base qualities were not stored, and no clone one base away is much larger. The data stem from a study of blood T cell repertoires in COVID-19 (TCRdb year 2020). General notes on the study: Samples from collaborators originated in the United States, Italy and Spain and spanned both the acute and convalescent phases of COVID-19. Where HLA class I and class II types were available, the types were taken from metadata supplied by the sample provider, not from assay-based typing. Deeply sampled blood TCRbeta repertoires from subjects exposed to, actively infected with, or recovered from COVID-19 were included in the dataset. The repertoires were released in a freely available public database intended as a resource for research on the immune response to SARS-CoV-2. The prospective study material was composed of cDNA or gDNA derived from T cells, B-cell-depleted T cells, or PBMCs. The samples were drawn from the first 160 participants of the ongoing ImmuneRACE study and from about 1,200 subjects provided by 6 global collaborators. The sample metadata nearly always contained a de-identified subject ID, COVID-19 status, age in years and sex.

The study at large found these results: How much clinical and demographic metadata was included differed by source and by participant, and the metadata was provided uncurated.

The immunoSEQ Assay, a bias-controlled multiplex PCR, was used to amplify TCRbeta CDR3 regions from genomic DNA. In the source study's methods: Nucleated cell counts per sample were estimated from amplification of reference gene primers within the assay. Sequence reads were collapsed and filtered to measure the absolute abundance of every unique TCRbeta CDR3 rearrangement. For each sample, productive Simpson clonality was calculated by taking the square root of Simpson's diversity index across productive rearrangements. TCRdb holds this immuneACCESS table with in-frame rearrangements only. Some clones are missing; in checked studies, unresolved V genes explain under half, and the rest has no known cause. From that table come the V and J calls and clone size; the DNA was used to work out D and trimming. A total of 200,000 to 250,000 clones appear in this sample, 86% of them only once. The ten largest clonotypes hold about a tenth of the sample.

One collaborating source in Seattle enrolled patients during active infection and followed them longitudinally through the course of disease. Each collaborating institution followed its own protocols to collect whole blood in K2EDTA tubes. For TCRbeta analysis, collaborators shipped samples as frozen whole blood, isolated PBMCs, or DNA extracted from either of those sample types. Trimming takes 4 bases from V and 8 bases from J, and the germline ends sit 14 bases apart. The CDR1 and CDR2 encoded by the germline V gene are SNHLY and FYNNEI. Including the terminal cysteine and phenylalanine, the CDR3 comprises 14 residues. Only the CDR3 DNA is retained, 42 bases long and in frame from the first base.

This TCR was sampled from a woman aged 50 to 65 with COVID-19, enrolled during active disease. This sequence uses TRBV2 and TRBJ1-4, and perhaps TRBD1 as D gene, on 6 matching bases. The sample comprised peripheral blood. The CDR3 protein is CASSARGGKEKLFF. The bases read TGTGCCAGCAGTGCGAGGGGGGGTAAAGAAAAACTGTTTTTT.